The entry below gives a single TCR beta chain sequence along with its context. This clonotype showed up many times. Its antigen is unknown. Base qualities are not recorded, but no much larger clone differs from it by a single base. TCRdb lists the instrument as Illumina HiSeq 2500. TCR beta libraries were prepared by quantitative 5'-RACE with molecular barcodes. Under the source paper's analysis protocol: Disease-linked TCR variants were identified with a new computational method built on a probabilistic model of VDJ rearrangement. In TCRdb, the public reads were trimmed at Q25 with fastp and aligned with MiXCR, with productive beta chains retained. Under each unique CDR3 protein, matching rows form one entry showing the most common genes and DNA. What appears here as the V and J calls and clone size reflects TCRdb's work, not the paper's. This sample comprises some 240,000 distinct CDR3 sequences, 5.5% to 7.5% of them detected only once. The ten largest clones take up 14% of the sample.

These data originate in a study of CD8 T cells in ankylosing spondylitis (dated by TCRdb to 2016 to 2017). General notes on the study: T cell receptor beta repertoires were profiled in healthy donors and ankylosing spondylitis patients so that disease-linked TCR variants could be found. The full study cohort was made up of about 25 ankylosing spondylitis patients and more than 90 healthy donors. Samples of peripheral blood were taken, and for ankylosing spondylitis patients, synovial fluid was collected as well. On the study overall, not on this receptor specifically: The disease-linked clones were reported to be significantly enriched in matched synovial fluid samples from ankylosing spondylitis patients. Some TCR beta motif variants had previously been reported in synovial fluid and blood of reactive arthritis patients, which suggested common disease-initiation mechanisms. A TCR beta motif of several highly homologous amino acid variants appeared characteristic of blood from ankylosing spondylitis patients. In peripheral blood, the disease-linked clones were found at relatively low frequencies and had a CD8+ phenotype.

This TCR came from a male donor with ankylosing spondylitis. Sequencing input: blood, either unsorted or a sorted T cell fraction (not recorded which).

CDR3 sequence: CASSVSGDSYEQYF. The DNA sequence follows: TGCGCCAGCAGTGTATCAGGGGACTCCTACGAGCAGTACTTC. The chain uses TRBV10-2 and TRBJ2-7; a tentative D call is TRBD1 (6 bases match). The germline V gene sets CDR1 to WSHSY and CDR2 to SAAADI. The CDR3 numbers 14 residues from cysteine through phenylalanine. Just CDR3 DNA is preserved here, 42 bases in frame from base 1. Trimming at the junction amounts to 4 bases on V and 0 bases on J, and the germline ends lie 10 bases apart.